The clone carrying this TCR beta chain was seen only a few times. The CDR3 length is 13 residues. Trimming took 1 base from V and 9 from J, leaving 13 bases between them. The germline V gene encodes CDR1 SEHNR and CDR2 FQNEAQ (reference sequence). The sample comes from a study of blood T cells in healthy people across ages. Then a second PCR, running roughly 7 to 11 cycles, was carried out with a sample-barcoded 5' primer and a J-beta primer mix. TCRdb analysed the 5' RACE reads with MiXCR anew, one entry per CDR3 protein. The table lists roughly 560,000 distinct CDR3 sequences, around 24% of them singletons. These same records also appear under a second study, on T cells of mothers and their children.

The sample taken for sequencing was blood. This receptor was obtained from a boy younger than 18 in good health. The chain carries TRBV7-9 and TRBJ2-7, with D unclear. CDR3: CASSLESQDTQYF. The CDR3 DNA sequence: TGTGCCAGCAGCTTAGAATCTCAGGATACGCAGTACTTC.